Shown below are 20 T cell receptor beta chains from a single sample sequenced in a study of cytomegalovirus exposure and HLA in healthy donors. The PCR was carried out with 60 Vbeta primers and 13 Jbeta primers. The repertoire was sequenced with immunoSEQ multiplex PCR; TCRdb's copy has only in-frame clones and lacks some. The profile covers roughly 150,000 clones, with over 60% appearing a single time and 2% to 2.5% taken by the ten largest. The sample taken for sequencing was PBMCs. Receptors were obtained from a man aged 30 to 45 in good health and CMV-seronegative.

The rearrangement links TRBV10-3 to TRBJ2-1, with 10 bases fitting TRBD2. After removal of 6 bases from V and 6 bases from J, the junction contained 14 bases not matched to a gene. This CDR3 contains 17 residues. Per the germline V gene, CDR1 is ENHRY and CDR2 is SYGVKD. CDR3 region: CAISLEFLAGDGNEQFF. The CDR3 nucleotides are TGTGCCATCAGCCTTGAATTTCTAGCGGGAGATGGCAATGAGCAGTTCTTC.

This chain connects TRBV4-2 to TRBJ2-1; 8 bases fit TRBD2. V lost 1 base and J lost 5; bases outside the gene matches: 7. CDR1 LGHNA and CDR2 YNFKEQ come from the germline V gene. There are 16 residues in the CDR3. CDR3 in DNA: TGTGCCAGCAGCCAAGGTTTTATTAGCGGGAACAATGAGCAGTTCTTC. It codes for CASSQGFISGNNEQFF.

A few counts support this clone. The CDR3 DNA reads as TGTGCCAGCAGCAAGGGGGGGAAAGGAACCGGGGAGCTGTTTTTT. Protein product: CASSKGGKGTGELFF. The chain combines TRBV21-1 with TRBJ2-2; the table's D call, TRBD2, has no DNA check behind it. TRBV21-1 is a listed pseudogene. The CDR3 extends over 15 amino acids.

V is TRBV5-1 and J is TRBJ1-1; a weak D match, TRBD1 (5 bases). V lost 0 bases and J 2 bases, leaving 11 bases between the germline ends. The length of the CDR3 is 15 residues. CDR1 SGHRS and CDR2 YFSETQ come from the germline V gene. This chain's CDR3 is CASSLGSGDNTEAFF. CDR3 coding DNA: TGCGCCAGCAGCTTGGGTTCGGGGGACAACACTGAAGCTTTCTTT.

The CDR3 loop reads CASRETGQGVVTEAFF. CDR3 in DNA: TGTGCCAGTAGGGAAACGGGACAGGGGGTTGTCACTGAAGCTTTCTTT. V gene TRBV19 combines with J gene TRBJ1-1; 11 bases align to TRBD1. Germline CDR1 and CDR2: LNHDA and SQIVND (reference sequence). This CDR3 contains 16 residues. Trimming cost V 6 bases and J 4 bases; bases outside gene matches: 10.

V and J are TRBV6-1 and TRBJ2-1; no clear D gene. Per the germline V gene, CDR1 is MNHNS and CDR2 is SASEGT. The CDR3 consists of 14 residues. V shed 4 bases and J shed 6 bases, with 13 bases lying between them. The CDR3 reads CASSGGYSPNEQFF. Written as DNA, the CDR3 is TGTGCCAGCAGTGGTGGTTACAGCCCCAATGAGCAGTTCTTC.

The chain carries TRBV4-2 and TRBJ2-7; 11 bases align to TRBD2. The CDR3 length is 14 residues. V shed 1 base and J 4 bases; nucleotides not matched to a gene: 0. The V gene's germline CDR1 is LGHNA and CDR2 YNFKEQ. CDR3 sequence (DNA): TGTGCCAGCAGCCAAGGACTAGCGGGGTACGAGCAGTACTTC. Amino acids: CASSQGLAGYEQYF.

The table lists this clone with a count of one. The V gene is TRBV7-3, the J gene TRBJ2-1; D may be TRBD1 (6 bases). There are 15 residues in the CDR3. Germline V lookup: CDR1 SGHTA, CDR2 FQGTGA. Trimming left V 5 bases short and J 1 base short, with 12 bases between. The CDR3 loop reads CASSPRTDSYNEQFF. The CDR3 DNA follows: TGTGCCAGCAGCCCCCGGACAGATTCCTACAATGAGCAGTTCTTC. The full variable domain, completed using reference TRBV7-3 and TRBJ2-1, is GAGVSQTPSNKVTEKGKYVELRCDPISGHTALYWYRQSLGQGPEFLIYFQGTGAADDSGLPNDRFFAVRPEGSVSTLKIQRTERGDSAVYLCASSPRTDSYNEQFFGPGTRLTVL.

The chain is built from TRBV7-9 and TRBJ2-2; D unresolved. Germline loops: CDR1 SEHNR, CDR2 FQNEAQ (reference sequence). Trimming took off 5 bases at V and 4 bases at J, with 8 bases between the two ends. This CDR3 has 13 amino acids. As DNA, the CDR3 is TGTGCCAGCAGCCTAACAGCCACCGGGGAGCTGTTTTTT. Encoded protein: CASSLTATGELFF.

This clone was counted a single time. The CDR3 nucleotides read TGTGCCAGCAGTTTCGATGGCAGGCCTGGAAACACCATATATTTT. It is translated as CASSFDGRPGNTIYF. The chain links TRBV27 to TRBJ1-3; unclear D gene. The germline gives CDR1 MNHEY, CDR2 SMNVEV (reference sequence). The CDR3 is made up of 15 amino acids. V was clipped by 3 bases and J by 2 bases, with 11 bases between them.

The J gene is TRBJ2-5, the V gene TRBV7-9; 8 bases align to TRBD2. Per the germline V gene, CDR1 is SEHNR and CDR2 is FQNEAQ (reference sequence). V trimming: 2 bases; J trimming: 3 bases; junction bases outside the gene matches: 8. The CDR3 has 16 residues. Here the CDR3 reads CASSLSREGQEETQYF. CDR3 sequence (DNA): TGTGCCAGCAGCTTATCACGGGAGGGTCAGGAAGAGACCCAGTACTTC.

The rearrangement joins TRBV5-4 to TRBJ2-5; possibly TRBD2 for D (6 bases). Trimming took off 2 bases at V and 3 bases at J, with 14 bases between the two ends. CDR3 size: 15 residues. Looked up from germline, CDR1 is SGHNT and CDR2 is YYREEE (reference sequence). CDR3 sequence: CASSLLGGAEETQYF. The DNA for the CDR3 is TGTGCCAGCAGCTTACTGGGGGGAGCTGAAGAGACCCAGTACTTC.

The chain uses TRBV13 and TRBJ1-1, with 7 bases matching TRBD1. Trimming at V came to 6 bases and at J to 8 bases, leaving 9 bases not matched to a gene. The CDR3 has 13 residues. CDR1 and CDR2 from the germline V gene are PRHDT and FYEKMQ (reference sequence). The CDR3 here is CASRSPGTEEAFF. CDR3 bases: TGTGCCAGCAGATCGCCCGGGACAGAAGAAGCTTTCTTT.

This chain links TRBV6-6 with TRBJ1-1, with a possible D match to TRBD1 (5 bases). In germline, CDR1 is MNHNY, CDR2 SVGAGI (reference sequence). The V and J ends lost 2 bases and 1 base respectively, with 11 bases between them. The CDR3 consists of 15 residues. Here the CDR3 DNA reads TGTGCCAGCAGTTACGCGAGAACAGGGAACACTGAAGCTTTCTTT. Translating it yields CASSYARTGNTEAFF.

The rearrangement joins TRBV19 to TRBJ1-5; possible D gene TRBD1, 5 bases. Germline CDR1 reads LNHDA; CDR2 reads SQIVND (reference sequence). The length of the CDR3 is 16 residues. Trimming removed 3 bases from V and 2 bases from J, with 14 bases in between. The CDR3 DNA sequence: TGTGCCAGTAGTATCCGCCGGGGGGAGGGCAATCAGCCCCAGCATTTT. Translation gives CASSIRRGEGNQPQHF.

This clone was detected only a few times. The chain has TRBV30 and TRBJ2-5; D might be TRBD2 (6 bases). V was pared by 5 bases and J by 2 bases, with 12 bases between. CDR1 and CDR2 from the germline V gene are GTSNPN and SVGIG (reference sequence). This CDR3 has 13 residues. The DNA of the CDR3 is TGTGCCTGGGAAACGGGAGCACAAGAGACCCAGTACTTC. It translates to CAWETGAQETQYF. Together with reference TRBV30 and TRBJ2-5, the CDR3 gives the full variable domain: SQTIHQWPATLVQPVGSPLSLECTVEGTSNPNLYWYRQAAGRGLQLLFYSVGIGQISSEVPQNLSASRPQDRQFILSSKKLLLSDSGFYLCAWETGAQETQYFGPGTRLLVL.

J is TRBJ1-2 and V is TRBV5-1, with a possible D match to TRBD1 (6 bases). The V end was cut by 4 bases, the J end by 5 bases, with 24 bases between. CDR1 SGHRS and CDR2 YFSETQ come from the germline V gene. The CDR3 totals 17 residues. CDR3 sequence reads: CASSRGGGPPEGYGYTF. CDR3 sequence (DNA): TGCGCCAGCAGCAGAGGGGGGGGTCCCCCAGAAGGGTATGGCTACACCTTC.

This clone was recorded once. The genes are TRBV6-5 and TRBJ1-1; no clear D gene. Per germline, CDR1 MNHEY and CDR2 SVGAGI. The CDR3 totals 14 residues. V shed 7 bases and J shed 1 base, with 13 bases lying between them. The CDR3 is CASKRTPGNTEAFF. DNA of the CDR3: TGTGCCAGCAAGAGAACACCGGGGAACACTGAAGCTTTCTTT.

This chain joins TRBV7-3 and TRBJ2-3; 12 bases agree with TRBD2. V shed 4 bases, J shed 3 bases, and the junction held 5 bases outside the gene matches. This CDR3 is 16 amino acids long. Germline CDR1 and CDR2: SGHTA and FQGTGA. The CDR3 reads CASSSLAGGPTDTQYF. The CDR3 DNA reads as TGTGCCAGCAGCTCCCTAGCGGGAGGGCCGACAGATACGCAGTATTTT.

The chain combines TRBV25-1 with TRBJ2-7; 8 nucleotides line up with TRBD1. The CDR3 covers 16 residues. In germline, CDR1 is MGHDK, CDR2 SYGVNS. Germline trimming cut 3 bases from V and 2 bases from J; bases unmatched to any gene: 9. CDR3 sequence (DNA): TGTGCCAGCAGTGATCGACAGGGGCCTAGCACCTACGAGCAGTACTTC. Translated: CASSDRQGPSTYEQYF.